This T cell receptor beta chain was profiled in a study of cytomegalovirus exposure and HLA in healthy donors. Study as a whole: The platform used for the 120 validation repertoires matched that of the roughly 720 first-cohort repertoires, a later analysis reported. Study-level results: Most TCR sequences were rare, but some public TCRs occurred in many donors.

About this clone itself: Its antigen is unidentified.

Clones were sequenced by immunoSEQ multiplex PCR, and TCRdb holds only the in-frame ones, with some missing. The table shows over 250,000 clones, with roughly 87% occurring only once. The sequencing input was PBMCs. The receptor's source is a woman aged 25 to 39 in good health and CMV-seropositive.

Here the CDR3 reads CASSPQTSRGGELFF. The CDR3 nucleotides read TGTGCCAGCAGCCCACAGACTAGCCGGGGAGGGGAGCTGTTTTTT. The chain carries TRBV9 and TRBJ2-2, with TRBD2 matching over 7 bases. Trimming at V came to 4 bases and at J to 8 bases, leaving 11 bases not matched to a gene. The length of the CDR3 is 15 residues. The V gene's germline CDR1 is SGDLS and CDR2 YYNGEE.